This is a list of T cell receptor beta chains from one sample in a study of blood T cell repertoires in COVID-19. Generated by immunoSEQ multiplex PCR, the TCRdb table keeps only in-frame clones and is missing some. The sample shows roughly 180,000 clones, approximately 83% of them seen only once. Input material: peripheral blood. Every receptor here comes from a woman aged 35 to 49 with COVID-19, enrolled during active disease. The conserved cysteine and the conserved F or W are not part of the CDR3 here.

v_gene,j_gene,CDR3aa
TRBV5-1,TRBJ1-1,ASSYYRVGDTEAF
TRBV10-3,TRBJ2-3,AISSTDTQY
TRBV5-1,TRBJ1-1,ASSLVAGNTEAF
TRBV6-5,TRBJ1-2,ASSYRQGTY
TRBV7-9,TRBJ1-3,ASSKEESSGNTIY
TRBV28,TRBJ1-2,ASSREGRYGYT
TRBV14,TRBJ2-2,ASSQAGGPTGELF
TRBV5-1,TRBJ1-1,ASSDKLNTEAF
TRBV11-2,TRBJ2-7,ASSSAYEQY
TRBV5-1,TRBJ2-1,ASSFPSDSGSTNEQF
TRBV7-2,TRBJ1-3,ASSGGHGNTIY
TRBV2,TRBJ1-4,ASRGGAPTNEKLF
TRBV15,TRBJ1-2,ATSRDLDSPYGYT
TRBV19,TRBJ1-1,ASSMIQGMNTEAF
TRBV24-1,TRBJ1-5,ATSDLGGNQPQH
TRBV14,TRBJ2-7,ASSPTGFRYEQY
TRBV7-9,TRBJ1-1,ASSFPDLGGTEAF
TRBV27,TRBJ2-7,ASKSRYYEQY
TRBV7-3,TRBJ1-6,ASSESTSRSSYNSPLH
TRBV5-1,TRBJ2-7,ASSLGLAGGYEQY
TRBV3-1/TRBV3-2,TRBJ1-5,ASSQSGRDNQPQH
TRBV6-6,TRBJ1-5,ASRTGQGHQPQH
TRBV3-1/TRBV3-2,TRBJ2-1,ASSQDIIQGRQRGDEQF
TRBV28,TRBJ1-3,ASSFVRVSGNTIY
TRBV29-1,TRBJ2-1,SVRGDSYNEQF
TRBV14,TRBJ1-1,ASSQQGIWDTEAF
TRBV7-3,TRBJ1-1,ASSLRGFTEAF
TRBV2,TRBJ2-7,ASTPGRSYEQY
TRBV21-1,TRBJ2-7,ASSSSRVCTYEQY
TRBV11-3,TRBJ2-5,ASSQTGGRETQY
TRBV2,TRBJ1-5,ASSEWSGSNQPQH
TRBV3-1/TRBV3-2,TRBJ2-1,ASSQEEETSGYLGQF
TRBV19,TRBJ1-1,ASSSGGGTEAF
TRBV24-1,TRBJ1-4,ATSETGMGEKLF
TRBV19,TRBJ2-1,ASKRPPGNEQF
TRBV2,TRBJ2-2,ASMGQLANTGELF
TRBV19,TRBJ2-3,ASTGTGRWDTQY
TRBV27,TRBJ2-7,ASSSPRTSSYEQY
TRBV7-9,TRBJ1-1,ASSLQGLGTEAF
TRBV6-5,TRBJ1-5,ASRGQGSSYQPQH
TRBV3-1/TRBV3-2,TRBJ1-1,ASSQDRGGVTEAF
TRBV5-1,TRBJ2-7,ASSVITRYEQY
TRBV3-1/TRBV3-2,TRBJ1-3,ASSPRVRSGNTIY
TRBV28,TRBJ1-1,ASFSNTEAF
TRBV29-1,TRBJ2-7,SVVDGGQRSYEQY
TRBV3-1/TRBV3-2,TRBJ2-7,ASSPLGGAAYEQY
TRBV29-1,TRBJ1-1,SVLLPGAEAF
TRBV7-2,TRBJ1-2,ASSSDSRYNYGYT
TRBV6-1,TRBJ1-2,ASSESGNDYGYT
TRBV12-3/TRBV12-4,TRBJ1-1,ASSALLAF